The 29 T cell receptor beta chains in this list originate from one sample, sequenced in a study of T cells in Graves' hyperthyroidism and ophthalmopathy. Amplification of TCR beta CDR3 regions was performed using RNA transcripts as template. The HTBI primer set served for first-round RT-PCR of the TCR CDR3. TCRdb recomputed calls from the multiplex PCR reads with MiXCR, one row per CDR3 protein. The table lists a few hundred thousand distinct CDR3 sequences, roughly 15% of them singletons. The sample was blood. These receptors were obtained from a middle-aged woman with Graves' ophthalmopathy.

This clonotype has just a few counts. CDR3 nucleotides: TGCAGTGCTAGTGGCACTGGTAGGGCCCAAGAGACCCAGTACTTC. Translated: CSASGTGRAQETQYF. This sequence joins TRBV20-1 and TRBJ2-5, with D uncertain. Trimming cost V 3 bases and J 1 base, with 15 bases left between them. The CDR3 has 15 residues. CDR1 is DFQATT and CDR2 is SNEGSKA in the germline V gene (reference sequence).

This clonotype came up many times. V and J are TRBV7-2 and TRBJ1-3; 7 bases map to TRBD1. CDR1 is SGHTA, CDR2 FQGNSA, per germline. The V and J ends lost 0 bases and 4 bases, in that order; junction bases with no gene match: 6. CDR3 length: 16 residues. Here the CDR3 DNA reads TGTGCCAGCAGCTTAGCACAGGGGAGGTCCGGAAACACCATATATTTT. It yields the protein CASSLAQGRSGNTIYF.

This clonotype was seen ten or more times. The CDR3 DNA is TGTGCCAACAAAGGGGGCGGAGCAGATACGCAGTATTTT. It encodes CANKGGGADTQYF. The rearrangement uses TRBV10-3 and TRBJ2-3; 7 bases fit TRBD1. This CDR3 contains 13 residues. CDR1 is ENHRY and CDR2 is SYGVKD in the germline V gene. The V segment lost 10 bases and the J segment 4 bases; nucleotides outside the gene matches: 8.

This clonotype was counted only a few times. The chain uses TRBV29-1 and TRBJ2-5; weak D call: TRBD2 (5 bases). The CDR3 is made up of 14 amino acids. From germline, CDR1 is SQVTM and CDR2 ANQGSEA. V gave up 0 bases and J gave up 7 bases, with 15 bases separating them. The CDR3 DNA sequence: TGCAGCGTTGAAGAGTTGGTGGGGAGTGGGACCCAGTACTTC. It yields the protein CSVEELVGSGTQYF.

This clonotype was counted ten times or more. V is TRBV19 and J is TRBJ1-1; the D gene is possibly TRBD1 (6 bases). Per germline, CDR1 LNHDA and CDR2 SQIVND (reference sequence). The CDR3 sequence is 16 residues long. Between the trimmed V and J ends, which lost 5 bases and 3 bases, there was a span of 19 bases. The CDR3 region is CASSPPGQRWYTEAFF. CDR3 coding DNA: TGTGCCAGTAGTCCTCCGGGACAACGATGGTACACTGAAGCTTTCTTT.

This clonotype was observed at least ten times. The J gene is TRBJ2-3, the V gene TRBV11-2; no clear D. The V gene lost 2 bases and the J gene lost 4 bases, with 7 bases spanning the gap. This CDR3 has 13 amino acids. Per the germline V gene, CDR1 is SGHAT and CDR2 is FQNNGV. This CDR3 is CASSLHYSDTQYF. The CDR3 DNA reads as TGTGCCAGCAGCTTACACTACTCAGATACGCAGTATTTT.

This clonotype was observed at least ten times. The rearrangement uses TRBV7-9 and TRBJ2-5, with 8 bases lining up with TRBD2. The CDR3 covers 15 residues. The germline V gene has CDR1 SEHNR and CDR2 FQNEAQ (reference sequence). Germline trimming cut 3 bases from V and 5 bases from J; bases unmatched to any gene: 8. The CDR3 nucleotides are TGTGCCAGCAGCTTCAGCGGGAGCATTGGGGAGACCCAGTACTTC. It yields the protein CASSFSGSIGETQYF.

CDR3 in amino acids: CASSLRGGLYEQYF. The DNA of the CDR3 is TGCGCCAGCAGCTTGAGGGGAGGGCTCTACGAGCAGTACTTC. The chain uses TRBV5-1 and TRBJ2-7; TRBD2 matches 7 bases. Germline CDR1 reads SGHRS; CDR2 reads YFSETQ. The CDR3 spans 14 residues. With 1 base clipped from V and 3 bases from J, the junction kept 4 bases outside the gene matches.

This clonotype occurred a few times. V usage is TRBV18 and J usage is TRBJ2-5; D is perhaps TRBD2 (7 bases). Germline CDR1 is KGHSH and CDR2 is LQKENI. Trimming shortened V by 2 bases and J by 7 bases, and 17 bases separated the two germline ends. The CDR3 sequence is 15 residues long. The CDR3 is CASSPASTGRVTQYF. The CDR3 nucleotides read TGTGCCAGCTCACCAGCCTCCACAGGGAGGGTGACCCAGTACTTC.

This clonotype was seen ten or more times. This chain joins TRBV12-3 or TRBV12-4 and TRBJ2-7; maybe TRBD1 (5 bases). V lost 6 bases and J 3 bases, leaving 18 bases between the germline ends. This CDR3 has 15 residues. In DNA form, the CDR3 reads TGTGCCAGCAGAATGGACACAACCAGCTACTACGAGCAGTACTTC. Translating gives CASRMDTTSYYEQYF.

The chain combines TRBV28 with TRBJ2-7; no definite D call. The CDR3 has 11 residues. V gave up 10 bases and J gave up 5 bases, with 12 bases separating them. Germline V lookup: CDR1 MDHEN, CDR2 SYDVKM. Here the CDR3 DNA reads TGTGCCACCCTGTTTAGGGACGAGCAGTACTTC. Translated: CATLFRDEQYF.

There are many counts of this clonotype. The V call is TRBV7-2, the J call TRBJ1-1; TRBD1 matches 7 bases. The germline V gene has CDR1 SGHTA and CDR2 FQGNSA. J was trimmed by 1 base and V by 0 bases; bases with no gene match: 11. The CDR3 spans 18 residues. The CDR3 protein is CASSLAGPTQGTNTEAFF. For the CDR3, the DNA is TGTGCCAGCAGCTTAGCAGGACCCACACAGGGGACGAACACTGAAGCTTTCTTT.

The chain is built from TRBV3-1 and TRBJ1-5, with 12 bases lining up with TRBD1. The CDR3 is 16 amino acids. V lost 2 bases to trimming and J lost 6 bases; unmatched junction nucleotides: 5. Germline V gene data show CDR1 as LGHDT and CDR2 as YNNKEL (reference sequence). This CDR3 is CASSQTGQGAGQPQHF. The CDR3 region has the DNA TGTGCCAGCAGCCAAACGGGACAGGGGGCCGGTCAGCCCCAGCATTTT.

This clonotype was observed many times. The J gene is TRBJ2-3, the V gene TRBV3-1; D is unclear. The CDR3 totals 15 residues. From germline, CDR1 is LGHDT and CDR2 YNNKEL (reference sequence). Trimming pared 2 bases from V and 0 bases from J, leaving 9 bases between. The CDR3 sequence: CASSQQAASTDTQYF. The DNA for the CDR3 is TGTGCCAGCAGCCAACAGGCGGCAAGCACAGATACGCAGTATTTT.

This clonotype turned up a few times. A much larger clone is a single base away; this may be a read error. The genes are TRBV6-1 and TRBJ2-1; tentatively, D is TRBD1 or TRBD2 (5 bases each). CDR3 length: 17 residues. Germline V gives CDR1 MNHNS, CDR2 SASEGT. V lost 6 bases to trimming and J lost 4 bases, with 22 bases between them. The CDR3 sequence is CASSHRLASWGYNEQFF. CDR3 DNA sequence: TGTGCCAGCAGCCACCGCCTGGCTAGCTGGGGGTACAATGAGCAGTTCTTC.

This clonotype was detected many times. DNA of the CDR3: TGCAGTGCTACCATCAAGCCTCCGGGACAGGGTGAAAAACTGTTTTTT. Its translation is CSATIKPPGQGEKLFF. V and J are TRBV20-1 and TRBJ1-4; TRBD1 agrees at 9 bases. Germline lookup yields CDR1 DFQATT and CDR2 SNEGSKA (reference sequence). This CDR3 region has 16 residues. V lost 4 bases and J lost 7; bases outside the gene matches: 13.

This rearrangement joins TRBV5-4 to TRBJ2-7; 8 positions agree with TRBD1. This CDR3 is 16 amino acids long. Trimming took 4 bases from V and 3 from J; bases not matched to a gene: 12. Germline CDR1 and CDR2: SGHNT and YYREEE (reference sequence). CDR3 DNA: TGTGCCAGCAGCCGACAGGGGCCGGGACAGAGCTACGAGCAGTACTTC. Translating gives CASSRQGPGQSYEQYF. Together with reference TRBV5-4 and TRBJ2-7, the CDR3 gives the full variable domain: ETGVTQSPTHLIKTRGQQVTLRCSSQSGHNTVSWYQQALGQGPQFIFQYYREEENGRGNFPPRFSGLQFPNYSSELNVNALELDDSALYLCASSRQGPGQSYEQYFGPGTRLTVT.

Details on this clonotype: One junction end does not reproduce the germline sequence, and a read error may be involved. This chain links TRBV20-1 with TRBJ1-5; TRBD1 matches at 9 bases. The CDR3 extends over 18 amino acids. Germline lookup yields CDR1 DFQATT and CDR2 SNEGSKA (reference sequence). CDR3 in DNA: TGCAGTGCTATCGCCGGTAACCGACAGGGGGTAAACAATCAGCCCCGGCATTTT. It yields the protein CSAIAGNRQGVNNQPRHF.

This clonotype was observed many times. CDR3: CASEFSAGASTDTQYF. The DNA of the CDR3 is TGTGCCAGCGAGTTTTCAGCGGGAGCGTCTACAGATACGCAGTATTTT. V is TRBV11-2 and J is TRBJ2-3; TRBD2 aligns across 8 bases. The junction had 13 bases not matched to a gene; V was cut back by 8 bases and J by 3 bases. Germline CDR1 SGHAT, CDR2 FQNNGV. The CDR3 spans 16 residues. Variable domain in full (rest from reference TRBV11-2 and TRBJ2-3): EAGVAQSPRYKIIEKRQSVAFWCNPISGHATLYWYQQILGQGPKLLIQFQNNGVVDDSQLPKDRFSAERLKGVDSTLKIQPAKLEDSAVYLCASEFSAGASTDTQYFGPGTRLTVL.

This clonotype was counted ten times or more. V usage is TRBV5-8 and J usage is TRBJ2-1, with 12 bases lining up with TRBD2. The CDR3 has 14 residues. Losses at the gene ends were 1 base for V and 9 bases for J; bases not matched to a gene: 2. Germline V lookup: CDR1 SGHTS, CDR2 YDEGEE. The CDR3 DNA follows: TGTGCCAGCAGCTTGCTAGCGGGAGGGCTTGAGCAGTTCTTC. Amino acid sequence: CASSLLAGGLEQFF.

In this sample, this clonotype turned up a few times. A much larger clone lies a single base off, so this may be a read error. This chain uses TRBV6-1 with TRBJ2-1; a possible D gene is TRBD1 (6 bases). Germline V lookup: CDR1 MNHNS, CDR2 SASEGT. This CDR3 region has 15 residues. V was shortened by 4 bases and J by 3 bases, with 13 bases between the two germline ends. The CDR3 coding sequence is TGTGCCAGCAGTGGCCTTCCCAGGGGCTACAATGAGCAGTTCTTC. It encodes CASSGLPRGYNEQFF.

The chain carries TRBV5-4 and TRBJ1-2; the D gene is possibly TRBD1 (6 bases). This CDR3 contains 15 residues. With 4 bases removed from V and 5 bases from J, the gap between germline ends came to 18 bases. From germline, CDR1 is SGHNT and CDR2 YYREEE (reference sequence). This CDR3 is CASSPRAGGKYGYTF. Written as DNA, the CDR3 is TGTGCCAGCAGCCCGAGGGCGGGGGGCAAATATGGCTACACCTTC.

As to this clonotype: Being one base from a much bigger clone, this may be a read error. V usage is TRBV19 and J usage is TRBJ1-5, with D unresolved. Germline V gives CDR1 LNHDA, CDR2 SQIVND (reference sequence). V lost 0 bases, J lost 11 bases, and 8 bases lay in between. The CDR3 spans 12 residues. This CDR3 reads CASSIEREAQHF. For the CDR3, the DNA is TGTGCCAGTAGTATAGAGCGAGAAGCCCAGCATTTT. Using reference TRBV19 and TRBJ1-5 for the parts outside the CDR3, the full variable domain is DGGITQSPKYLFRKEGQNVTLSCEQNLNHDAMYWYRQDPGQGLRLIYYSQIVNDFQKGDIAEGYSVSREKKESFPLTVTSAQKNPTAFYLCASSIEREAQHFGDGTRLSIL.

This clonotype was seen at least ten times. V and J are TRBV25-1 and TRBJ1-2, with D possibly matching TRBD1 (5 bases). The CDR3 is 13 amino acids. Germline V gene lookup returns CDR1 MGHDK and CDR2 SYGVNS. With 7 bases removed from V and 6 bases from J, the gap between germline ends came to 15 bases. CDR3 protein: CASTRRGIDGYTF. DNA for the CDR3: TGTGCCAGCACCCGTCGGGGCATTGATGGCTACACCTTC.

V gene TRBV12-3 or TRBV12-4 combines with J gene TRBJ1-5, with a weak D call TRBD1 (6 bases). Trimming pared 4 bases from V and 1 base from J, leaving 17 bases between. The CDR3 runs to 17 residues. CDR3 loop: CASSYSGAGGSNQPQHF. CDR3 DNA: TGTGCCAGCAGTTATTCGGGGGCTGGGGGAAGCAATCAGCCCCAGCATTTT.

In this sample, this clonotype turned up many times. The rearrangement joins TRBV19 to TRBJ2-2, with 10 nucleotides matching TRBD2. The J segment lost 3 bases and the V segment lost 6 bases, leaving 4 bases of the junction unmatched. The CDR3 extends over 15 amino acids. Germline V gives CDR1 LNHDA, CDR2 SQIVND (reference sequence). CDR3 residues: CASREGLAYTGELFF. Here the CDR3 DNA reads TGTGCCAGTAGAGAGGGACTAGCGTACACCGGGGAGCTGTTTTTT.

This clonotype has only a few counts. V gene TRBV5-1 combines with J gene TRBJ2-3, with 9 nucleotides matching TRBD2. Germline V gene data show CDR1 as SGHRS and CDR2 as YFSETQ. The CDR3 contains 15 residues. The J segment lost 2 bases and the V segment lost 1 base, leaving 2 bases of the junction unmatched. In nucleotides, the CDR3 is TGCGCCAGCAGCTTGCGACTAGCGGACACAGATACGCAGTATTTT. Its translation: CASSLRLADTDTQYF.

This rearrangement joins TRBV19 to TRBJ2-2; TRBD2 might be the D (7 bases). This CDR3 contains 16 residues. Germline CDR1 LNHDA, CDR2 SQIVND (reference sequence). The germline V and J ends were trimmed by 3 bases and 8 bases, with 19 bases remaining between them. For the CDR3, the DNA is TGTGCCAGTAGTATGGGGGGGGGCCTCCCATGGGGGGAGCTGTTTTTT. Protein: CASSMGGGLPWGELFF. Variable domain in full (rest from reference TRBV19 and TRBJ2-2): DGGITQSPKYLFRKEGQNVTLSCEQNLNHDAMYWYRQDPGQGLRLIYYSQIVNDFQKGDIAEGYSVSREKKESFPLTVTSAQKNPTAFYLCASSMGGGLPWGELFFGEGSRLTVL.

This clonotype was counted many times. This chain uses TRBV12-3 or TRBV12-4 with TRBJ1-3; D possibly corresponds to TRBD1 (5 bases). This CDR3 is built from 14 residues. V lost 1 base and J lost 3, with 7 bases in between. The CDR3 bases are TGTGCCAGCAGTTTAGAGGGGTTTGGAAACACCATATATTTT. Translating gives CASSLEGFGNTIYF.